This TCR beta chain was captured by sequencing in a study of blood T cell repertoires in COVID-19. The wider study: Samples taken during acute and convalescent COVID-19 were collected in the United States, Italy and Spain. Nucleic acid was either cDNA or gDNA, and it came from T cells, B-cell-depleted T cells, or PBMCs.

Sequencing was performed with immunoSEQ multiplex PCR; in TCRdb, only in-frame clones are kept and a portion is missing. Of some 520,000 clones in the sample, 75% to 90% were seen once. Germline V gene sequence: CDR1 KGHDR, CDR2 SFDVKD. CDR3 length equals 15 residues. V lost 3 bases to trimming and J lost 2 bases, with 11 bases between them. Sequenced sample: peripheral blood. The TCR originated in a man younger than 35 with COVID-19, enrolled during active disease. The chain recombines TRBV24-1 with TRBJ2-3; perhaps TRBD2 as D (5 bases). CDR3: CATSDRNGVTDTQYF. Written as DNA, the CDR3 is TGTGCCACCAGTGATCGCAACGGGGTCACAGATACGCAGTATTTT.